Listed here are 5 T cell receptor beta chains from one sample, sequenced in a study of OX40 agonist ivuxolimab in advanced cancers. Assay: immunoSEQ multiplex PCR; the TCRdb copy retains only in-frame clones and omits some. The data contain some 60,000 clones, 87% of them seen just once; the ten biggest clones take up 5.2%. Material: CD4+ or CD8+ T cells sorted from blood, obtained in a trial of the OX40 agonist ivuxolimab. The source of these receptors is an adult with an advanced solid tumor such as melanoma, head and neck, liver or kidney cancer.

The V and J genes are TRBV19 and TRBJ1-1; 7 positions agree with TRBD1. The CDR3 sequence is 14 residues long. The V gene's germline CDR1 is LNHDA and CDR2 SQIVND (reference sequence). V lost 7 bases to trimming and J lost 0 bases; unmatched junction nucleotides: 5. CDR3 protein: CASMRGGLNTEAFF. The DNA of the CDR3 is TGTGCCAGTATGAGAGGGGGCCTGAACACTGAAGCTTTCTTT.

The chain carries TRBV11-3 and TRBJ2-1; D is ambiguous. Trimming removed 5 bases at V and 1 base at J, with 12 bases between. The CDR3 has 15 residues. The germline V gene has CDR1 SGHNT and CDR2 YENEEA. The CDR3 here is CASSASDGSYNEQFF. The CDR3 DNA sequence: TGTGCCAGCAGCGCATCTGACGGTTCCTACAATGAGCAGTTCTTC. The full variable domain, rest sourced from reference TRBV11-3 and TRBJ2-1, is EAGVVQSPRYKIIEKKQPVAFWCNPISGHNTLYWYLQNLGQGPELLIRYENEEAVDDSQLPKDRFSAERLKGVDSTLKIQPAELGDSAVYLCASSASDGSYNEQFFGPGTRLTVL.

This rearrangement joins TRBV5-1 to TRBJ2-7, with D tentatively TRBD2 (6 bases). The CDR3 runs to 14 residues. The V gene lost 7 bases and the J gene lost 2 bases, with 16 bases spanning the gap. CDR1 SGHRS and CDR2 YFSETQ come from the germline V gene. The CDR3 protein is CASPAPPGAYEQYF. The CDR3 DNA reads TGCGCCAGCCCCGCCCCACCGGGGGCCTACGAGCAGTACTTC.

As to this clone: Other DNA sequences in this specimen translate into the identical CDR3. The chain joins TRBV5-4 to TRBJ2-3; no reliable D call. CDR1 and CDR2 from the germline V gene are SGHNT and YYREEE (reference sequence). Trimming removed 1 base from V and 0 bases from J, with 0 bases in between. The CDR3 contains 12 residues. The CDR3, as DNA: TGTGCCAGCAGCTTGAGCACAGATACGCAGTATTTT. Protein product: CASSLSTDTQYF.

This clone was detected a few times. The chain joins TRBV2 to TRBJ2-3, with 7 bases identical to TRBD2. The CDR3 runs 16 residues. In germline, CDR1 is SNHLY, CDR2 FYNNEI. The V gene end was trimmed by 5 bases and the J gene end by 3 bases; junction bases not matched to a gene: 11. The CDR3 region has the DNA TGTGCCAGCAGTCCCTTCGCGGCTAGCGGAACAGATACGCAGTATTTT. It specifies CASSPFAASGTDTQYF.